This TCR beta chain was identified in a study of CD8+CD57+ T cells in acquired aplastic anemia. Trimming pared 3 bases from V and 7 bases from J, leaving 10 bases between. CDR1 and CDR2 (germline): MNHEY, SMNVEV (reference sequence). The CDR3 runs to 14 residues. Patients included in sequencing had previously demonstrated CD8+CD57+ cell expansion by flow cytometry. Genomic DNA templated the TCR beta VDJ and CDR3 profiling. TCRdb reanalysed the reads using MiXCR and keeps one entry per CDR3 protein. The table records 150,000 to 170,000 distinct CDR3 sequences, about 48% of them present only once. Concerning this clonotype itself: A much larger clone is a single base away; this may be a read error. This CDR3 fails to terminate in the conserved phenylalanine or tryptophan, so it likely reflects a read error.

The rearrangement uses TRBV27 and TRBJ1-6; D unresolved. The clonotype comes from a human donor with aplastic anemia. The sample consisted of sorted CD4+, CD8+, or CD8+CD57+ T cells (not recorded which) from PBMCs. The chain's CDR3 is CASSLVLRNSPLHL. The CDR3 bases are TGTGCCAGCAGTTTGGTTTTGCGGAATTCACCCCTCCACCTT.